Following are 30 T cell receptor beta chains from one sample sequenced in a study of liver allograft versus peripheral blood T cells. Whole-study context: Comparisons were made between T cell receptor repertoires found in transplanted livers and those circulating in recipients' peripheral blood.

Each CDR3 protein is one row after TCRdb ran MiXCR on the reads. The data contain thousands of distinct CDR3 sequences, 16% of them singletons. Receptors were obtained from a human patient who had a liver transplant. Some of these T cells may belong to the graft donor.

This clonotype counts as medium-sized. This chain uses TRBV20-1 with TRBJ2-1; D might be TRBD1 (8 bases). The CDR3 contains 15 residues. In germline, CDR1 is DFQATT, CDR2 SNEGSKA (reference sequence). Trimming shortened V by 5 bases and J by 4 bases, and 18 bases separated the two germline ends. This chain's CDR3 is CSAGGGTGLYNEQFF. For the CDR3, the DNA is TGCAGTGCTGGGGGAGGGACAGGACTTTACAATGAGCAGTTCTTC.

By proportion, this clonotype is medium-sized. The chain has TRBV12-3 or TRBV12-4 and TRBJ1-5, with D possibly matching TRBD1 (6 bases). This CDR3 contains 13 residues. Trimming removed 2 bases from V and 10 bases from J, with 12 bases in between. CDR3 amino acids: CASSLQGLGPQHF. CDR3 DNA sequence: TGTGCCAGCAGTTTACAGGGGCTAGGTCCCCAGCATTTT.

This clonotype was observed a few times. The chain couples TRBV29-1 to TRBJ2-7; TRBD2 aligns across 13 bases. Germline V gives CDR1 SQVTM, CDR2 ANQGSEA. V lost 5 bases and J lost 5; bases outside the gene matches: 3. CDR3 length: 13 amino acids. CDR3 nucleotides: TGCAGCGTTAAAACTAGCGGGAGGGACGAGCAGTACTTC. It translates to CSVKTSGRDEQYF.

By share, this clonotype ranks as medium-sized (0.01 to 0.1%). The CDR3 spells CASSPWSSYEQYF. The CDR3 DNA sequence: TGTGCCAGCAGCCCCTGGAGCTCCTACGAGCAGTACTTC. The V call is TRBV5-6, the J call TRBJ2-7; D is uncertain. V was pared by 4 bases and J by 0 bases, with 8 bases between. Germline V gene sequence: CDR1 SGHDT, CDR2 YYEEEE. CDR3 length: 13 residues.

The chain is built from TRBV11-1 and TRBJ2-5; 7 nucleotides align to TRBD1. The CDR3 spans 14 residues. After removal of 5 bases from V and 3 bases from J, the junction contained 6 bases not matched to a gene. Germline V gives CDR1 SGHAT, CDR2 FQDESV (reference sequence). In DNA form, the CDR3 reads TGTGCCAGCAGCCTTGGGACAGCTAAAGAGACCCAGTACTTC. Translating it yields CASSLGTAKETQYF.

This clonotype is medium-sized (0.01 to 0.1%) by share. The CDR3 loop is CATTGDSINGYTF. The CDR3 region has the DNA TGTGCCACCACAGGGGATTCAATTAATGGCTACACCTTC. The chain recombines TRBV28 with TRBJ1-2; 7 bases align to TRBD1. There are 13 residues in the CDR3. V shed 10 bases, J shed 6 bases, and the junction held 11 bases outside the gene matches. Germline CDR1 is MDHEN and CDR2 is SYDVKM.

The J gene is TRBJ1-2, the V gene TRBV11-2, with D unclear. The CDR3 consists of 13 residues. Germline V lookup: CDR1 SGHAT, CDR2 FQNNGV. V dropped 2 bases and J dropped 7 bases, with 11 bases sitting between them. CDR3 sequence (DNA): TGTGCCAGCAGCTTATATCGGGGTTTTGGCTACACCTTC. Its translation: CASSLYRGFGYTF.

This clonotype is deemed large (0.1 to 1%). The V call is TRBV27, the J call TRBJ2-1, with 7 bases that match TRBD1. V shed 6 bases and J 6 bases; nucleotides not matched to a gene: 14. The CDR3 has 16 amino acids. The V gene's germline CDR1 is MNHEY and CDR2 SMNVEV (reference sequence). The CDR3 reads CASSQKVGSGGNEQFF. CDR3 bases: TGTGCCAGCAGCCAAAAGGTCGGATCAGGGGGCAATGAGCAGTTCTTC.

This clonotype is labeled medium-sized (0.01 to 0.1%). V usage is TRBV6-1 and J usage is TRBJ1-2, with D perhaps TRBD1 (6 bases). Germline V gene lookup returns CDR1 MNHNS and CDR2 SASEGT. With 6 bases removed from V and 4 bases from J, the gap between germline ends came to 21 bases. There are 16 residues in the CDR3. The CDR3 DNA reads as TGTGCCAGCAGGACTGGACAGTCCGGGGGAACCTATGGCTACACCTTC. It encodes CASRTGQSGGTYGYTF.

This clonotype is classed as medium-sized (0.01 to 0.1%). The rearrangement uses TRBV28 and TRBJ1-5, with TRBD1 identical over 7 bases. The length of the CDR3 is 15 residues. Germline values: CDR1 MDHEN, CDR2 SYDVKM. The J segment lost 6 bases and the V segment lost 7 bases, leaving 12 bases of the junction unmatched. This CDR3 reads CASNVIDRASQPQHF. CDR3 nucleotides: TGTGCCAGCAACGTGATTGACAGGGCGAGTCAGCCCCAGCATTTT. Based on the CDR3 plus reference TRBV28 and TRBJ1-5, the full variable domain is DVKVTQSSRYLVKRTGEKVFLECVQDMDHENMFWYRQDPGLGLRLIYFSYDVKMKEKGDIPEGYSVSREKKERFSLILESASTNQTSMYLCASNVIDRASQPQHFGDGTRLSIL.

By sample fraction, this clonotype is large. The V and J genes are TRBV6-6 and TRBJ1-5, with D perhaps TRBD1 (6 bases). The CDR3 sequence is 14 residues long. V lost 7 bases, J lost 1 base, and 11 bases lay in between. CDR1 and CDR2 (germline): MNHNY, SVGAGI (reference sequence). The CDR3: CASTSGVSNQPQHF. In DNA, the CDR3 is TGTGCCAGCACCTCAGGGGTAAGCAATCAGCCCCAGCATTTT.

For this clonotype: A read error may explain this, as a much larger clone is one base away. The chain combines TRBV7-9 with TRBJ2-3; no reliable D call. CDR3 length: 15 residues. Trimming pared 6 bases from V and 2 bases from J, leaving 15 bases between. The germline V gene has CDR1 SEHNR and CDR2 FQNEAQ (reference sequence). CDR3 bases: TGTGCCAGCAGATTAACCTCGAGGAACACAGATACGCAGTATTTT. This translates into CASRLTSRNTDTQYF.

Comments on this clonotype: The junction and the germline gene differ at one end; a read error may be behind it. This chain uses TRBV18 with TRBJ1-1, with no clear D. This CDR3 comprises 13 residues. The germline V gene has CDR1 KGHSH and CDR2 LQKENI. The CDR3 loop reads CVSSPPYGTEAFF. DNA of the CDR3: TGTGTCAGCTCACCACCGTATGGAACTGAAGCTTTCTTT.

This clonotype is judged medium-sized. The chain joins TRBV6-5 to TRBJ1-3; 7 bases align to TRBD1. The CDR3 is 14 residues long. The junction had 6 bases not matched to a gene; V was cut back by 6 bases and J by 4 bases. CDR1 is MNHEY, CDR2 SVGAGI, per germline. DNA for the CDR3: TGTGCCAGCAGAAAGCCGGGACAGGGAAACACCATATATTTT. As protein: CASRKPGQGNTIYF.

In its sample, this clonotype is large. V is TRBV18 and J is TRBJ1-2; TRBD1 is a possible D gene (5 bases). CDR1 is KGHSH and CDR2 is LQKENI in the germline V gene. The V end was cut by 2 bases, the J end by 4 bases, with 11 bases between. The CDR3 is 14 amino acids. As DNA, the CDR3 is TGTGCCAGCTCACCAAGCAGGGAGGCCTATGGCTACACCTTC. Translating it yields CASSPSREAYGYTF.

This clonotype qualifies as medium-sized. The chain employs TRBV24-1 and TRBJ2-5; D is perhaps TRBD2 (8 bases). CDR1 KGHDR and CDR2 SFDVKD come from the germline V gene. V lost 3 bases and J lost 2, with 21 bases in between. This CDR3 is 18 amino acids long. The CDR3 protein is CATSDPQGGGGIQETQYF. The CDR3 region has the DNA TGTGCCACCAGTGATCCACAAGGGGGCGGGGGGATTCAAGAGACCCAGTACTTC.

In its sample, this clonotype was seen a few times. The rearrangement uses TRBV28 and TRBJ2-3, with 16 bases identical to TRBD2. The trim removed 2 bases at V and 0 bases at J, leaving 17 bases unmatched. The CDR3 extends over 23 amino acids. CDR1 and CDR2 (germline): MDHEN, SYDVKM. This chain's CDR3 is CASSLTPRPGLAGGMASTDTQYF. In DNA form, the CDR3 reads TGTGCCAGCAGTTTAACCCCCCGACCGGGACTAGCGGGAGGGATGGCGAGCACAGATACGCAGTATTTT.

This clonotype ranks as medium-sized. This chain uses TRBV29-1 with TRBJ2-7; unclear D gene. Deletions cut 7 bases from V and 6 bases from J, with 19 bases between. Per the germline V gene, CDR1 is SQVTM and CDR2 is ANQGSEA. The CDR3 is 13 amino acids. The CDR3 DNA follows: TGCAGCGCGATAGGGCTCCTGGTCGGCGAGCAGTACTTC. It codes for CSAIGLLVGEQYF.

Relative to its sample, this clonotype is medium-sized (0.01 to 0.1%). This CDR3 reads CASSSDRGYSTDTQYF. In nucleotides, the CDR3 is TGTGCCAGCAGTAGCGACAGGGGATATAGCACAGATACGCAGTATTTT. The chain links TRBV6-1 to TRBJ2-3; 8 positions match TRBD1. Germline V lookup: CDR1 MNHNS, CDR2 SASEGT. The V and J ends lost 5 bases and 0 bases, in that order; junction bases with no gene match: 7. CDR3 length: 16 amino acids.

The V gene is TRBV14, the J gene TRBJ2-7, with 14 positions matching TRBD2. This CDR3 spans 17 amino acids. Looked up from germline, CDR1 is SGHDN and CDR2 is FVKESK. Trimming at V came to 1 base and at J to 6 bases, leaving 8 bases not matched to a gene. The CDR3 here is CASSQVGLAGELGEQYF. The CDR3 coding sequence is TGTGCCAGCAGCCAAGTGGGACTAGCGGGAGAGTTGGGCGAGCAGTACTTC.

The chain has TRBV5-6 and TRBJ2-3; unclear D gene. The ends were cut back, 3 bases at V and 14 bases at J, with 16 bases in the middle. The CDR3 is 12 amino acids. Per the germline V gene, CDR1 is SGHDT and CDR2 is YYEEEE. In nucleotides, the CDR3 is TGTGCCAGCAGCTACGACGCCTCCTCCGGGTATTTT. This codes for CASSYDASSGYF.

This clonotype is termed medium-sized. The rearrangement links TRBV19 to TRBJ2-1, with D perhaps being TRBD1 or TRBD2 (5 bases each). The V end lost 5 bases, the J end lost 2 bases, and 10 bases lay between the germline ends. The V gene's germline CDR1 is LNHDA and CDR2 SQIVND (reference sequence). The CDR3 has 14 amino acids. The CDR3 loop reads CASSLGDPYNEQFF. The CDR3 DNA follows: TGTGCCAGTAGTCTGGGGGACCCCTACAATGAGCAGTTCTTC.

This clonotype counts as medium-sized (0.01 to 0.1%). The rearrangement joins TRBV7-9 to TRBJ1-4; 8 nucleotides line up with TRBD1. The CDR3 is 13 residues long. Germline CDR1 reads SEHNR; CDR2 reads FQNEAQ (reference sequence). V lost 5 bases, J lost 8 bases, and 4 bases stayed unmatched. In nucleotides, the CDR3 is TGTGCCAGCAGCCCCCGACAGGGGGAAAAACTGTTTTTT. Its protein is CASSPRQGEKLFF.

This clonotype was detected a few times. The genes are TRBV6-5 and TRBJ1-1; TRBD1 is a possible D gene (5 bases). There are 14 residues in the CDR3. V was clipped by 0 bases and J by 6 bases, with 11 bases between them. Germline V gives CDR1 MNHEY, CDR2 SVGAGI. CDR3 amino acids: CASSYSFTGAEAFF. In DNA form, the CDR3 reads TGTGCCAGCAGTTACTCTTTTACGGGGGCTGAAGCTTTCTTT.

This clonotype is medium-sized in the sample. The chain has TRBV29-1 and TRBJ1-1; 9 nucleotides agree with TRBD1. This CDR3 contains 12 residues. Germline CDR1 is SQVTM and CDR2 is ANQGSEA. V lost 4 bases to trimming and J lost 7 bases; unmatched junction nucleotides: 4. In DNA, the CDR3 is TGCAGCGTTGCGGGACAGGGTATTGAAGCTTTCTTT. It encodes CSVAGQGIEAFF.

V and J are TRBV3-1 and TRBJ1-4; D may be TRBD1 (5 bases). The CDR3 runs to 17 residues. CDR1 LGHDT and CDR2 YNNKEL come from the germline V gene (reference sequence). V shed 0 bases and J shed 1 base, with 12 bases lying between them. The chain's CDR3 is CASSQDIGEGTNEKLFF. In DNA, the CDR3 is TGTGCCAGCAGCCAAGATATAGGGGAGGGAACTAATGAAAAACTGTTTTTT.

By frequency in the sample, this clonotype is large. The chain is built from TRBV19 and TRBJ2-6; TRBD1 is a possible D gene (6 bases). Germline lookup yields CDR1 LNHDA and CDR2 SQIVND (reference sequence). The CDR3 length is 16 residues. V lost 5 bases and J lost 1, with 12 bases in between. The DNA of the CDR3 is TGTGCCAGTAGTGGATTACAGGGATCTGGGGCCAACGTCCTGACTTTC. Translation: CASSGLQGSGANVLTF.

This clonotype was seen only a few times. The chain recombines TRBV6-2 or TRBV6-3 with TRBJ2-5, with TRBD2 matching over 13 bases. Germline assignment: CDR1 MNHEY and CDR2 SVGEGT. Trimming at V came to 6 bases and at J to 7 bases, leaving 11 bases not matched to a gene. The CDR3 runs 16 residues. The CDR3 loop reads CASRSPGLAGFVTQYF. The CDR3 region has the DNA TGTGCCAGCAGATCTCCGGGACTAGCGGGATTCGTGACCCAGTACTTC.

V gene TRBV11-2 combines with J gene TRBJ1-6; 7 bases map to TRBD1. CDR3 length equals 14 residues. CDR1 is SGHAT and CDR2 is FQNNGV in the germline V gene. The V segment lost 5 bases and the J segment 5 bases; nucleotides outside the gene matches: 3. The CDR3 DNA sequence: TGTGCCAGCAGCCGGGACAGTAATAATTCACCCCTCCACTTT. Residues: CASSRDSNNSPLHF.

This clonotype was counted a few times. The V call is TRBV2, the J call TRBJ1-6; no reliable D call. This CDR3 spans 13 amino acids. V was clipped by 6 bases and J by 8 bases, with 11 bases between them. Germline values: CDR1 SNHLY, CDR2 FYNNEI. The CDR3 DNA reads as TGTGCCAGCAGGGTGGCGGGCCATTCACCCCTCCACTTT. It translates to CASRVAGHSPLHF. The entire variable domain, with the rest obtained from reference TRBV2 and TRBJ1-6, is as follows: EPEVTQTPSHQVTQMGQEVILRCVPISNHLYFYWYRQILGQKVEFLVSFYNNEISEKSEIFDDQFSVERPDGSNFTLKIRSTKLEDSAMYFCASRVAGHSPLHFGNGTRLTVT.